The 17 T cell receptor beta chains below all came from one sample that was sequenced in a study of CD8+CD57+ T cells in acquired aplastic anemia. Previously, flow cytometry had revealed CD8+CD57+ cell expansion in the patients chosen for sequencing. Researchers used genomic DNA as the template to profile TCR beta VDJ and CDR3. TCRdb ran MiXCR on the reads and lists one entry per CDR3 protein. Of 270,000 or so distinct CDR3 sequences in the sample, roughly 82% were seen once. Sequenced material: sorted CD4+, CD8+, or CD8+CD57+ T cells (not recorded which) from PBMCs. All receptors derive from a human donor with aplastic anemia.

The rearrangement links TRBV2 to TRBJ2-3; D is possibly TRBD1 or TRBD2 (6 bases each). Between the trimmed V and J ends, which lost 8 bases and 10 bases, there was a span of 22 bases. Germline values: CDR1 SNHLY, CDR2 FYNNEI. The CDR3 loop spans 14 amino acids. CDR3 sequence (DNA): TGTGCCAGCGGCGACGGGGGCAGTGAAACGCCGCAGTATTTT. Translation: CASGDGGSETPQYF.

This chain connects TRBV2 to TRBJ1-5; D call uncertain. The germline V gene has CDR1 SNHLY and CDR2 FYNNEI. The CDR3 has 14 residues. With 1 base removed from V and 16 bases from J, the gap between germline ends came to 20 bases. The CDR3: CASSEGYSNQPFHF. CDR3 bases: TGTGCCAGCAGTGAAGGCTATAGCAATCAGCCGTTCCATTTT.

The V and J genes are TRBV20-1 and TRBJ2-1; 9 bases line up with TRBD2. With V trimmed by 1 base and J by 9 bases, 16 bases remained unmatched. Germline CDR1 and CDR2: DFQATT and SNEGSKA (reference sequence). The CDR3 runs to 17 residues. Here the CDR3 reads CSARGTARLADVGEQFF. Written as DNA, the CDR3 is TGCAGTGCTAGAGGGACAGCACGACTAGCGGACGTTGGTGAGCAGTTCTTC.

The genes are TRBV7-9 and TRBJ2-1; 7 bases match TRBD2. The germline gives CDR1 SEHNR, CDR2 FQNEAQ (reference sequence). The CDR3 totals 16 residues. Trimming at V came to 3 bases and at J to 8 bases, leaving 13 bases not matched to a gene. DNA for the CDR3: TGTGCCAGCAGCTTTCCAAGATGGGGGGGGAGCGATGAGCAGTTCTTC. Its protein is CASSFPRWGGSDEQFF. The variable domain in full, completed from reference TRBV7-9 and TRBJ2-1, reads DTGVSQNPRHKITKRGQNVTFRCDPISEHNRLYWYRQTLGQGPEFLTYFQNEAQLEKSRLLSDRFSAERPKGSFSTLEIQRTEQGDSAMYLCASSFPRWGGSDEQFFGPGTRLTVL.

Regarding this clonotype: Sequence at one end of the junction differs from germline and may be a read error. This chain joins TRBV5-6 and TRBJ2-1; TRBD2 is a possible D gene (5 bases). The CDR3 contains 15 residues. Germline V gives CDR1 SGHDT, CDR2 YYEEEE. CDR3 sequence reads: CASTPGGRAYSEQFF. As DNA, the CDR3 is TGTGCCAGCACCCCGGGTGGGAGAGCCTACAGTGAGCAGTTCTTC.

A note on this clonotype: Relative to the germline gene, one junction end is altered; a read error may explain this. The genes are TRBV2 and TRBJ2-3; D might be TRBD1 or TRBD2, each matching 6 bases. The CDR3 has 13 amino acids. Germline values: CDR1 SNHLY, CDR2 FYNNEI. The chain's CDR3 is CAGGVGGTDTRSF. CDR3 in DNA: TGTGCCGGCGGGGTCGGGGGCACAGATACGCGGTCTTTT.

The chain links TRBV12-3 or TRBV12-4 to TRBJ2-3, with 7 bases aligning to TRBD1. There are 14 residues in the CDR3. V lost 8 bases and J lost 6; bases outside the gene matches: 11. The CDR3 loop reads CASGSSGGPDTQYF. In DNA, the CDR3 is TGTGCCAGCGGCTCATCAGGGGGTCCCGATACGCAGTATTTT.

A word on this clonotype: At one end, the junction sequence differs from germline, possibly due to a read error. The CDR3 region is CASSLTGGADYCF. DNA of the CDR3: TGTGCCAGCAGTTTGACAGGGGGCGCCGACTATTGCTTC. The V and J genes are TRBV7-8 and TRBJ2-1, with 10 bases lining up with TRBD1. Per germline, CDR1 SGHVS and CDR2 FQNEAQ. This CDR3 region has 13 residues.

There are many counts of this clonotype. A read error may be the cause here, since a much bigger clone is one base away. The chain combines TRBV6-4 with TRBJ2-1; the match to TRBD2 covers 10 bases. The V gene end was trimmed by 8 bases and the J gene end by 7 bases; junction bases not matched to a gene: 11. Looked up from germline, CDR1 is MRHNA and CDR2 is SNTAGT. The CDR3 is made up of 15 amino acids. DNA for the CDR3: TGTGCCAGCTGCCGAAGCGGGGGGGCGGTTAATGAGCAGTTCTTC. This sequence encodes CASCRSGGAVNEQFF.

A note on this clonotype: One end of the junction does not line up with germline, which may come from a read error. The chain has TRBV9 and TRBJ2-1; the D is unclear. This CDR3 has 13 amino acids. CDR1 and CDR2 (germline): SGDLS, YYNGEE. The CDR3 here is CASSVVAASTDIF. The CDR3 nucleotides read TGTGCCAGCAGCGTAGTGGCTGCGAGCACAGATATCTTC.

The CDR3 region has the DNA TGCAGCGTCATACAGGGCAACGGGGCCAACGTCCTGACTTTC. This sequence encodes CSVIQGNGANVLTF. V usage is TRBV29-1 and J usage is TRBJ2-6; the D gene is possibly TRBD1 (6 bases). The CDR3 runs to 14 residues. Germline CDR1 SQVTM, CDR2 ANQGSEA. Trimming took off 6 bases at V and 4 bases at J, with 13 bases between the two ends. Complete variable domain (other parts from reference TRBV29-1 and TRBJ2-6): SAVISQKPSRDICQRGTSLTIQCQVDSQVTMMFWYRQQPGQSLTLIATANQGSEATYESGFVIDKFPISRPNLTFSTLTVSNMSPEDSSIYLCSVIQGNGANVLTFGAGSRLTVL.

Only a few counts were recorded for this clonotype. The V and J genes are TRBV6-1 and TRBJ1-2; D unresolved. The CDR3 is made up of 12 amino acids. The germline V and J ends were trimmed by 10 bases and 8 bases, with 17 bases remaining between them. The V gene's germline CDR1 is MNHNS and CDR2 SASEGT. CDR3 sequence reads: CATTSWGGGYTF. The CDR3 bases are TGTGCCACCACCAGTTGGGGAGGAGGCTACACCTTC.

The chain recombines TRBV7-6 with TRBJ1-5; no clear D. Germline V gives CDR1 SGHVS, CDR2 FNYEAQ. The V and J ends lost 5 bases and 5 bases respectively, with 16 bases between them. The CDR3 runs 15 residues. CDR3 coding DNA: TGTGCCAGCAGCGTAGAGACATTCCGATATCAGCCCCAGCATTTT. It codes for CASSVETFRYQPQHF.

This clonotype was recorded once. The rearrangement joins TRBV7-8 to TRBJ2-3; TRBD2 matches 13 bases. In germline, CDR1 is SGHVS, CDR2 FQNEAQ. The J segment lost 11 bases and the V segment lost 5 bases, leaving 16 bases of the junction unmatched. The CDR3 covers 17 residues. The CDR3 protein is CASSPGLAGVPYNEQYF. The CDR3 DNA reads TGTGCCAGCAGCCCAGGACTAGCGGGAGTGCCCTACAATGAGCAGTATTTT.

The chain is built from TRBV2 and TRBJ2-1; 7 nucleotides line up with TRBD1. Trimming removed 6 bases from V and 2 bases from J; junction bases left unmatched: 4. Germline CDR1 reads SNHLY; CDR2 reads FYNNEI. The CDR3 consists of 14 residues. Here the CDR3 DNA reads TGTGCCAGCAGGTTGACAGGGACCTACAATGAGCAGTTCTTC. The encoded protein is CASRLTGTYNEQFF. The full variable domain, its missing parts supplied by reference TRBV2 and TRBJ2-1, is EPEVTQTPSHQVTQMGQEVILRCVPISNHLYFYWYRQILGQKVEFLVSFYNNEISEKSEIFDDQFSVERPDGSNFTLKIRSTKLEDSAMYFCASRLTGTYNEQFFGPGTRLTVL.

This chain uses TRBV7-2 with TRBJ1-2, with D maybe TRBD1 (5 bases). Germline V gene lookup returns CDR1 SGHTA and CDR2 FQGNSA. The CDR3 is 16 amino acids. V dropped 0 bases and J dropped 10 bases, with 21 bases sitting between them. CDR3 DNA sequence: TGTGCCAGCAGCTTAGCGGGAGGCCCCCTTACACAGGACTACACCTTC. It codes for CASSLAGGPLTQDYTF.

This clonotype has only one observation. This sequence joins TRBV7-8 and TRBJ2-3; D is perhaps TRBD1 or TRBD2 (5 bases each). Germline V gives CDR1 SGHVS, CDR2 FQNEAQ. The CDR3 sequence is 15 residues long. V was clipped by 4 bases and J by 5 bases, with 16 bases between them. CDR3 sequence: CASSSGLTGIDTQYF. The CDR3 DNA follows: TGTGCCAGCAGCTCAGGGCTTACGGGAATAGATACGCAGTATTTT.